Listed below are T cell receptor beta chains from one sample, sequenced in a study of blood T cell repertoires in COVID-19. Clones were read by immunoSEQ multiplex PCR, and TCRdb kept only the in-frame ones, dropping some. Seen here are about 150,000 clones, about 86% observed once, and the top ten hold under 3.5%. Sequenced input: peripheral blood. These receptors were taken from a man aged 65 to 85 with acute or convalescent COVID-19. The CDR3 runs from the conserved cysteine through the conserved F or W. Each record gives: CDR3 length, D gene, V gene, J gene, clone size, CDR3 protein, CDR3 DNA. The D gene is left open where the match is weak. A row's size may be missing; if present it is once, few, many or a size class.

length: 15; D: TRBD1; V: TRBV5-5; J: TRBJ2-2; size: -; CDR3: CASRRSQGAAGELFF; DNA: TGTGCCAGCAGGCGGTCCCAGGGGGCGGCCGGGGAGCTGTTTTTT
length: 15; D: TRBD2; V: TRBV5-4; J: TRBJ2-1; size: -; CDR3: CASSLDSGSLDEQFF; DNA: TGTGCCAGCAGCTTGGACAGCGGGAGTCTCGATGAGCAGTTCTTC
length: 11; D: -; V: TRBV2; J: TRBJ2-4; size: -; CDR3: CASSVENIQYF; DNA: TGTGCCAGCAGTGTCGAGAACATTCAGTACTTC
length: 14; D: -; V: TRBV7-9; J: TRBJ1-1; size: -; CDR3: CASSLEREGTEAFF; DNA: TGTGCCAGCAGCCTAGAGAGGGAGGGGACTGAAGCTTTCTTT
length: 15; D: TRBD1; V: TRBV25-1; J: TRBJ1-2; size: -; CDR3: CASSESGTGGYGYTF; DNA: TGTGCCAGCAGTGAATCCGGGACAGGGGGCTATGGCTACACCTTC
length: 13; D: -; V: TRBV20-1; J: TRBJ2-7; size: -; CDR3: CSASFTGGYEQYF; DNA: TGCAGTGCTAGTTTTACAGGCGGCTACGAGCAGTACTTC
length: 15; D: TRBD2; V: TRBV6-6; J: TRBJ2-1; size: -; CDR3: CASRPGLAGGYEQFF; DNA: TGTGCCAGCAGACCTGGACTAGCGGGAGGGTATGAGCAGTTCTTC
length: 14; D: TRBD1; V: TRBV4-3; J: TRBJ1-1; size: few; CDR3: CASSRDRVNTEAFF; DNA: TGCGCCAGCAGCCGGGACAGGGTGAACACTGAAGCTTTCTTT
length: 15; D: -; V: TRBV7-8; J: TRBJ2-7; size: -; CDR3: CASSLVSGMGLEQYF; DNA: TGTGCCAGCAGCTTAGTGTCCGGGATGGGCCTCGAGCAGTACTTC
length: 15; D: TRBD1; V: TRBV7-8; J: TRBJ2-7; size: -; CDR3: CASSYTGTGPYEQYF; DNA: TGTGCCAGCAGCTACACCGGGACAGGGCCCTACGAGCAGTACTTC
length: 17; D: TRBD2; V: TRBV7-3; J: TRBJ2-2; size: few; CDR3: CASSPGLAGGPGGELFF; DNA: TGTGCCAGCAGCCCCGGACTAGCGGGAGGGCCTGGCGGGGAGCTGTTTTTT
length: 14; D: -; V: TRBV18; J: TRBJ2-2; size: -; CDR3: CASSPTANTGELFF; DNA: TGTGCCAGCTCACCTACAGCGAACACCGGGGAGCTGTTTTTT
length: 16; D: TRBD1; V: TRBV9; J: TRBJ1-3; size: -; CDR3: CASSVEALGQGNTIYF; DNA: TGTGCCAGCAGCGTAGAAGCTTTGGGACAGGGAAACACCATATATTTT
length: 16; D: -; V: TRBV4-2; J: TRBJ1-2; size: -; CDR3: CASSQDGQGIKAGYTF; DNA: TGTGCCAGCAGCCAAGATGGCCAGGGGATTAAAGCTGGCTACACCTTC
length: 16; D: TRBD2; V: TRBV11-2; J: TRBJ2-5; size: -; CDR3: CASSKGTSGIRETQYF; DNA: TGTGCCAGCAGCAAAGGGACTAGCGGGATACGGGAGACCCAGTACTTC
length: 12; D: -; V: TRBV19; J: TRBJ2-5; size: -; CDR3: CASRQQGETQYF; DNA: TGTGCCAGTAGACAACAGGGAGAGACCCAGTACTTC
length: 16; D: TRBD2; V: TRBV30; J: TRBJ2-7; size: -; CDR3: CACPTGTSGSVGEQYF; DNA: TGTGCCTGTCCCACCGGGACTAGCGGTTCGGTGGGCGAGCAGTACTTC
length: 15; D: TRBD1; V: TRBV28; J: TRBJ1-5; size: -; CDR3: CASSLWTGERQPQHF; DNA: TGTGCCAGCAGTTTATGGACAGGGGAGCGGCAGCCCCAGCATTTT
length: 16; D: -; V: TRBV28; J: TRBJ1-1; size: -; CDR3: CASSLRGTVMNTEAFF; DNA: TGTGCCAGCAGTTTAAGGGGAACAGTTATGAACACTGAAGCTTTCTTT
length: 16; D: -; V: TRBV7-8; J: TRBJ2-7; size: -; CDR3: CASSLAEQGRSYEQYF; DNA: TGTGCCAGCAGCTTAGCCGAGCAGGGGCGATCCTACGAGCAGTACTTC
length: 13; D: -; V: TRBV19; J: TRBJ2-7; size: -; CDR3: CASSMPGAYEQYF; DNA: TGTGCCAGTAGTATGCCAGGGGCCTACGAGCAGTACTTC
length: 15; D: -; V: TRBV7-2; J: TRBJ1-5; size: -; CDR3: CASSLEGTLNQPQHF; DNA: TGTGCCAGCAGCTTAGAGGGGACACTGAATCAGCCCCAGCATTTT
length: 13; D: TRBD1; V: TRBV29-1; J: TRBJ2-5; size: -; CDR3: CSVLRQGKETQYF; DNA: TGCAGCGTCCTACGACAGGGAAAAGAGACCCAGTACTTC
length: 16; D: -; V: TRBV19; J: TRBJ2-6; size: -; CDR3: CASSSSGPSGANVLTF; DNA: TGTGCCAGTAGTAGTTCAGGGCCTTCTGGGGCCAACGTCCTGACTTTC
length: 17; D: TRBD1; V: TRBV28; J: TRBJ2-1; size: -; CDR3: CASRYLNSGQRKNEQFF; DNA: TGTGCCAGCAGATACCTTAATTCGGGACAGCGTAAGAATGAGCAGTTCTTC
length: 16; D: TRBD2; V: TRBV7-2; J: TRBJ2-1; size: -; CDR3: CASSLVWTSGINEQFF; DNA: TGTGCCAGCAGCTTAGTTTGGACTAGCGGGATAAATGAGCAGTTCTTC
length: 13; D: -; V: TRBV3-1/TRBV3-2; J: TRBJ2-7; size: -; CDR3: CASSQDTVREQYF; DNA: TGTGCCAGCAGCCAAGATACAGTCAGGGAGCAGTACTTC
length: 16; D: TRBD1; V: TRBV5-4; J: TRBJ2-1; size: -; CDR3: CASSFPKQGNYNEQFF; DNA: TGTGCCAGCAGCTTTCCCAAACAGGGGAACTACAATGAGCAGTTCTTC
length: 15; D: TRBD2; V: TRBV11-3; J: TRBJ2-1; size: -; CDR3: CASSPGLGAENEQFF; DNA: TGTGCCAGCAGCCCGGGACTAGGAGCGGAGAATGAGCAGTTCTTC
length: 14; D: -; V: TRBV7-9; J: TRBJ2-7; size: -; CDR3: CASSPRSGSYEQYF; DNA: TGTGCCAGCAGCCCCCGGAGCGGATCCTACGAGCAGTACTTC
length: 16; D: TRBD2; V: TRBV28; J: TRBJ2-3; size: -; CDR3: CASSLGGRAGTDTQYF; DNA: TGTGCCAGCAGTTTAGGCGGGAGGGCCGGCACAGATACGCAGTATTTT
length: 17; D: -; V: TRBV6-2/TRBV6-3; J: TRBJ2-7; size: -; CDR3: CASSYLLVSVPSYEQYF; DNA: TGTGCCAGCAGTTACCTCCTGGTTAGCGTACCCTCCTACGAGCAGTACTTC
length: 16; D: -; V: TRBV6-5; J: TRBJ1-1; size: -; CDR3: CASSYSSMSMNTEAFF; DNA: TGTGCCAGCAGTTACTCATCAATGTCCATGAACACTGAAGCTTTCTTT
length: 16; D: TRBD1; V: TRBV18; J: TRBJ1-4; size: -; CDR3: CASSPGTGATNEKLFF; DNA: TGTGCCAGCTCCCCAGGGACAGGGGCAACTAATGAAAAACTGTTTTTT
length: 14; D: -; V: TRBV19; J: TRBJ2-7; size: -; CDR3: CASKSLSGIDEQYF; DNA: TGTGCCAGTAAAAGTTTATCAGGGATCGACGAGCAGTACTTC
length: 16; D: -; V: TRBV24-1; J: TRBJ1-5; size: -; CDR3: CATSEGGPYSNQPQHF; DNA: TGTGCCACCAGTGAAGGGGGTCCTTATAGCAATCAGCCCCAGCATTTT
length: 19; D: -; V: TRBV21-1; J: TRBJ2-1; size: -; CDR3: CASSKVPSGSFPPYNEQFF; DNA: TGTGCCAGCAGCAAAGTTCCTAGCGGGAGTTTTCCCCCCTACAATGAGCAGTTCTTC
length: 16; D: -; V: TRBV18; J: TRBJ1-1; size: -; CDR3: CASSPVGAAANTEAFF; DNA: TGTGCCAGCTCCCCAGTTGGGGCCGCCGCGAACACTGAAGCTTTCTTT
length: 13; D: -; V: TRBV6-2/TRBV6-3; J: TRBJ1-5; size: -; CDR3: CASSYGQHQPQHF; DNA: TGTGCCAGCAGTTACGGACAGCATCAGCCCCAGCATTTT
length: 16; D: TRBD2; V: TRBV19; J: TRBJ2-5; size: -; CDR3: CASSNGLAGVLETQYF; DNA: TGTGCCAGTAGTAACGGCCTAGCGGGAGTCCTAGAGACCCAGTACTTC
length: 13; D: TRBD2; V: TRBV7-3; J: TRBJ2-1; size: -; CDR3: CASSLKTSGDKFF; DNA: TGTGCCAGCAGCTTAAAGACTAGCGGGGACAAGTTCTTC